Listed here are 18 T cell receptor beta chains from one sample, sequenced in a study of PD-1 blockade in classical Hodgkin lymphoma. Time point reported: cycle 4 day 1 (C4D1), after six to seven weeks of nivolumab. Relapse after autologous stem cell transplantation occurred in every patient, and brentuximab vedotin exposure varied. The protocol was immunoSEQ multiplex PCR, while the TCRdb copy is restricted to in-frame clones and leaves out a portion. The sample records some 93,000 clones, roughly 78% being singletons. The material sequenced was peripheral blood mononuclear cells (PBMCs), taken before the fourth cycle of nivolumab. The receptors come from a human donor with classical Hodgkin lymphoma.

The V call is TRBV2, the J call TRBJ2-2, with 8 bases lining up with TRBD1. J gave up 8 bases and V 8 bases, and 7 bases lay outside the gene matches. Germline-derived CDR1 and CDR2 are SNHLY and FYNNEI. This CDR3 spans 13 amino acids. CDR3 nucleotides: TGTGCCAGCTCTCGGACAGGGTCTGGGGAGCTGTTTTTT. This translates into CASSRTGSGELFF.

V is TRBV7-9 and J is TRBJ2-3, with D possibly TRBD1 on 6 matching bases. Germline lookup yields CDR1 SEHNR and CDR2 FQNEAQ (reference sequence). V was clipped by 5 bases and J by 0 bases, with 12 bases between them. The CDR3 covers 15 residues. The CDR3 region is CASSRQVLSTDTQYF. CDR3 nucleotide sequence: TGTGCCAGCAGCCGACAGGTCCTTAGCACAGATACGCAGTATTTT.

This clone was recorded once. This rearrangement joins TRBV5-4 to TRBJ1-1, with D hard to call. Germline values: CDR1 SGHNT, CDR2 YYREEE (reference sequence). The CDR3 loop spans 13 amino acids. V dropped 4 bases and J dropped 4 bases, with 11 bases sitting between them. The CDR3 region is CASSTQTATEAFF. CDR3 DNA sequence: TGTGCCAGCAGCACACAGACTGCCACTGAAGCTTTCTTT. Variable domain in full (rest from reference TRBV5-4 and TRBJ1-1): ETGVTQSPTHLIKTRGQQVTLRCSSQSGHNTVSWYQQALGQGPQFIFQYYREEENGRGNFPPRFSGLQFPNYSSELNVNALELDDSALYLCASSTQTATEAFFGQGTRLTVV.

The chain carries TRBV11-2 and TRBJ2-7; D is possibly TRBD2 (6 bases). The germline V gene has CDR1 SGHAT and CDR2 FQNNGV. Trimming took 2 bases from V and 2 from J, leaving 10 bases between them. The CDR3 extends over 14 amino acids. CDR3 protein: CASSLFPGAYEQYF. CDR3 DNA sequence: TGTGCCAGCAGCTTATTCCCGGGGGCCTACGAGCAGTACTTC.

This clone was seen a single time. The CDR3 bases are TGTGCCAGCAGCGCACACGAGCGCGTGAACACTGAAGCTTTCTTT. It encodes CASSAHERVNTEAFF. The chain links TRBV9 to TRBJ1-1; D remains ambiguous. The CDR3 is 15 amino acids. CDR1 SGDLS and CDR2 YYNGEE come from the germline V gene. With 3 bases removed from V and 0 bases from J, the gap between germline ends came to 12 bases.

The CDR3 sequence: CAWSEAVSYGYTF. In DNA, the CDR3 is TGTGCCTGGAGTGAGGCGGTTAGCTATGGCTACACCTTC. The gene calls are TRBV30 and TRBJ1-2; D call uncertain. CDR1 and CDR2 (germline): GTSNPN, SVGIG (reference sequence). The CDR3 runs 13 residues. V was cut by 1 base and J by 4 bases, with 10 bases left in between.

The gene calls are TRBV10-3 and TRBJ2-1, with TRBD1 matching 11 bases. CDR1 and CDR2 (germline): ENHRY, SYGVKD. Trimming took 8 bases from V and 0 from J; bases not matched to a gene: 18. This CDR3 is built from 20 residues. The CDR3 spells CAIEGQGGLGGKISYNEQFF. The CDR3 DNA follows: TGTGCCATCGAGGGACAGGGGGGACTTGGGGGAAAGATCTCCTACAATGAGCAGTTCTTC.

The rearrangement links TRBV29-1 to TRBJ2-3; 12 bases match TRBD2. Trimming took 3 bases from V and 6 from J; bases not matched to a gene: 10. Germline-derived CDR1 and CDR2 are SQVTM and ANQGSEA. This CDR3 is built from 16 residues. The CDR3 DNA is TGCAGCGTTGATACGACTAGCGGGAGAGGTGGGGATACGCAGTATTTT. Its translation is CSVDTTSGRGGDTQYF.

The chain combines TRBV29-1 with TRBJ2-1; 7 bases align to TRBD2. V was pared by 8 bases and J by 1 base, with 5 bases of the junction left unmatched. Germline lookup yields CDR1 SQVTM and CDR2 ANQGSEA. CDR3 length: 13 residues. The CDR3 reads CSYPGGSYNEQFF. The CDR3 nucleotides are TGCAGCTACCCGGGGGGTTCCTACAATGAGCAGTTCTTC.

The chain has TRBV6-6 and TRBJ2-2; D possibly corresponds to TRBD2 (6 bases). The CDR3 totals 16 residues. In germline, CDR1 is MNHNY, CDR2 SVGAGI (reference sequence). Trimming shortened V by 10 bases and J by 2 bases, and 20 bases separated the two germline ends. CDR3 DNA sequence: TGTGCCACGGTACCCGCGCGGGGCCGTAACACCGGGGAGCTGTTTTTT. This codes for CATVPARGRNTGELFF.

The chain employs TRBV27 and TRBJ1-2; D is perhaps TRBD1 (6 bases). Germline V gene sequence: CDR1 MNHEY, CDR2 SMNVEV (reference sequence). The CDR3 is made up of 15 amino acids. The V end lost 4 bases, the J end lost 5 bases, and 17 bases lay between the germline ends. CDR3 sequence reads: CASSSRDTGLYGYTF. The DNA for the CDR3 is TGTGCCAGCAGTTCCCGGGACACGGGTTTGTATGGCTACACCTTC.

In its sample, this clone was seen once. CDR3 nucleotide sequence: TGCGCCAGCAGCCGGGGACAGGGGAACCACGAGCAGTACTTC. Encoded protein: CASSRGQGNHEQYF. V gene TRBV5-1 combines with J gene TRBJ2-7; 10 bases align to TRBD1. Germline assignment: CDR1 SGHRS and CDR2 YFSETQ. V gave up 4 bases and J gave up 5 bases; unmatched junction bases: 6. The CDR3 runs to 14 residues.

CDR3 in amino acids: CASSLASGSGTDTQYF. Here the CDR3 DNA reads TGTGCCAGCAGTCTGGCTAGCGGGAGCGGTACAGATACGCAGTATTTT. The chain employs TRBV28 and TRBJ2-3; TRBD2 matches 10 bases. The germline CDR1 and CDR2 sequences are MDHEN and SYDVKM. Trimming cost V 5 bases and J 3 bases; bases outside gene matches: 8. The CDR3 length is 16 residues.

The V call is TRBV18, the J call TRBJ2-3, with a tentative D call TRBD1 (6 bases). The CDR3 extends over 16 amino acids. Between the trimmed V and J ends, which lost 0 bases and 2 bases, there was a span of 12 bases. The germline CDR1 and CDR2 sequences are KGHSH and LQKENI. In DNA form, the CDR3 reads TGTGCCAGCTCACCACCTCGGACAGCTCTCACAGATACGCAGTATTTT. Its protein product is CASSPPRTALTDTQYF.

The chain carries TRBV2 and TRBJ2-7; D is possibly TRBD1 or TRBD2 (5 bases each). The germline V gene encodes CDR1 SNHLY and CDR2 FYNNEI. V was pared by 3 bases and J by 4 bases, with 28 bases between. The length of the CDR3 is 19 residues. Here the CDR3 reads CASSEGDPNPPLWRYEQYF. CDR3 nucleotide sequence: TGTGCCAGCAGTGAGGGGGACCCCAATCCGCCGTTGTGGCGGTACGAGCAGTACTTC.

The chain recombines TRBV18 with TRBJ2-5, with D possibly matching TRBD2 (6 bases). Germline V gene lookup returns CDR1 KGHSH and CDR2 LQKENI. V lost 6 bases, J lost 1 base, and 12 bases lay in between. This CDR3 is built from 14 residues. Here the CDR3 reads CASSRLGGQETQYF. As DNA, the CDR3 is TGTGCCAGCTCCCGTTTGGGGGGCCAAGAGACCCAGTACTTC.

The chain joins TRBV2 to TRBJ2-1; D is ambiguous. CDR1 is SNHLY and CDR2 is FYNNEI in the germline V gene. This CDR3 comprises 15 residues. The V and J ends lost 3 bases and 0 bases respectively, with 9 bases between them. CDR3 loop: CASSERFSSYNEQFF. DNA for the CDR3: TGTGCCAGCAGTGAGCGGTTCAGCTCCTACAATGAGCAGTTCTTC.

This chain links TRBV19 with TRBJ2-7, with 13 nucleotides matching TRBD2. With 1 base clipped from V and 3 bases from J, the junction kept 3 bases outside the gene matches. Per the germline V gene, CDR1 is LNHDA and CDR2 is SQIVND (reference sequence). This CDR3 has 16 amino acids. This CDR3 is CASSIGWTSGSYEQYF. As DNA, the CDR3 is TGTGCCAGTAGTATAGGTTGGACTAGCGGGAGCTACGAGCAGTACTTC.